The text below deals with one T cell receptor beta chain. Its antigen remains unidentified. The data belong to a study of T cells in localized non-small cell lung cancer. Notes on the study in general: Only one tumor region was sequenced, so heterogeneity remains possible. Those with higher blood T cell density had longer overall survival. Appearances in adjacent lung were noted for a median approximately 61 of the top 100 tumor clones. Adjacent uninvolved lung tissue had the highest T cell clonality, exceeding tumor.

The protocol was immunoSEQ multiplex PCR, while the TCRdb copy is restricted to in-frame clones and leaves out a portion. The sample shows 70,000 to 75,000 clones, around 85% of them seen only once. This clonotype was sampled from a female donor of 60 years or more with stage I lung adenocarcinoma. The starting material was peripheral blood, obtained before any cancer treatment.

The CDR3 spells CASSLVDWDNSPLHF. DNA for the CDR3: TGTGCCAGCAGCTTAGTGGACTGGGACAATTCACCCCTCCACTTT. This chain uses TRBV11-2 with TRBJ1-6; perhaps TRBD1 as D (5 bases). V lost 1 base, J lost 7 bases, and 11 bases lay in between. CDR3 length equals 15 residues. Germline assignment: CDR1 SGHAT and CDR2 FQNNGV. The whole variable domain, remainder taken from reference TRBV11-2 and TRBJ1-6, is EAGVAQSPRYKIIEKRQSVAFWCNPISGHATLYWYQQILGQGPKLLIQFQNNGVVDDSQLPKDRFSAERLKGVDSTLKIQPAKLEDSAVYLCASSLVDWDNSPLHFGNGTRLTVT.